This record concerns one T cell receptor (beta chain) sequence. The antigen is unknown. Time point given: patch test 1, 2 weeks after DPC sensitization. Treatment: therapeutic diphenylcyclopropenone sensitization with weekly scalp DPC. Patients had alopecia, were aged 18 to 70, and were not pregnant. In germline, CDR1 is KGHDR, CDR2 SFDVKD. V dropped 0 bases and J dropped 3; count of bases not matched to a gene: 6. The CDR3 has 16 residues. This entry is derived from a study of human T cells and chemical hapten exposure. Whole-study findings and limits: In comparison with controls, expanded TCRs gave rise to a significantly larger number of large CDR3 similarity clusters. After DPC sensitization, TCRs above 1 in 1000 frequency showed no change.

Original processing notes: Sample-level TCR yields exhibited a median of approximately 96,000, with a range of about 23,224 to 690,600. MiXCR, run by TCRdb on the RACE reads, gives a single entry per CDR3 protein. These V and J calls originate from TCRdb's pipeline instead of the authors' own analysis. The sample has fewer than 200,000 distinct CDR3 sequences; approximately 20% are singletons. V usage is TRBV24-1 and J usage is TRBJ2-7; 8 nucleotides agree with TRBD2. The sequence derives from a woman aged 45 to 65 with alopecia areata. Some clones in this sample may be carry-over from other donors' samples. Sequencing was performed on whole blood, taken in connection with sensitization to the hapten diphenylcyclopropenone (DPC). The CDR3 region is CATSDLGVSGSYEQYF. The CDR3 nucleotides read TGTGCCACCAGTGATTTGGGGGTAAGCGGGAGCTACGAGCAGTACTTC.